Detailed here is one TCR beta chain. This sample stems from a study of control samples from healthy donors and cancer patients. The CDR3 runs 12 residues. V dropped 6 bases and J dropped 2 bases, with 6 bases sitting between them. Germline CDR1 SEHNR, CDR2 FQNEAQ (reference sequence). Clones were sequenced by immunoSEQ multiplex PCR, and TCRdb holds only the in-frame ones, with some missing. The data contain about 12,000 clones, approximately 94% of them singletons. The specimen sequenced was PBMCs. The chain couples TRBV7-9 to TRBJ2-3, with no clear D. The receptor's source is a man between 65 and 79 years old with head and neck cancer. The CDR3 region is CASSSVTDTQYF. DNA of the CDR3: TGTGCCAGCAGTTCCGTCACAGATACGCAGTATTTT.